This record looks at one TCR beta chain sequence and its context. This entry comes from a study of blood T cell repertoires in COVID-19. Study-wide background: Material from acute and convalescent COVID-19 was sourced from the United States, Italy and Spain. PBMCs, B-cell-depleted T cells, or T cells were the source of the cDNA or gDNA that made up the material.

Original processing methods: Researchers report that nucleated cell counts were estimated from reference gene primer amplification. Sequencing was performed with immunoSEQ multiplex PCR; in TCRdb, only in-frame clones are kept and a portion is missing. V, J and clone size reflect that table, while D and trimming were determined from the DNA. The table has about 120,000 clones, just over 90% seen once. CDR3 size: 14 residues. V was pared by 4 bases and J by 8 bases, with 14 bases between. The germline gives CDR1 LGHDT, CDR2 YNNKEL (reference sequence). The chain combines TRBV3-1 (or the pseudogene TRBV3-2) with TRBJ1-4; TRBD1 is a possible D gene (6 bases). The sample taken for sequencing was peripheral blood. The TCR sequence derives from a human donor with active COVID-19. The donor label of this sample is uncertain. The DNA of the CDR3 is TGTGCCAGCAGCCCCCAGGGGATAGGGGAAAAACTGTTTTTT. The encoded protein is CASSPQGIGEKLFF.